Below are 23 T cell receptor beta chains sequenced from a single sample in a study of blood T cell repertoires in COVID-19. TCRdb keeps only in-frame clones here, not all; method: immunoSEQ multiplex PCR. The table records roughly 250,000 clones, 88% of them present only once. What was sequenced was peripheral blood. The receptors were sampled from a woman under 40 with acute or convalescent COVID-19.

The chain combines TRBV30 with TRBJ2-7; 9 bases are shared with TRBD2. Germline V lookup: CDR1 GTSNPN, CDR2 SVGIG (reference sequence). Trimming at V came to 4 bases and at J to 2 bases, leaving 12 bases not matched to a gene. This CDR3 is 16 amino acids long. This CDR3 is CAWTRLAEPTPYEQYF. CDR3 nucleotides: TGTGCCTGGACCAGACTAGCGGAACCGACCCCCTACGAGCAGTACTTC.

This clone was seen once. The genes are TRBV7-3 and TRBJ1-1; 7 bases match TRBD1. This CDR3 comprises 13 residues. Trimming removed 2 bases from V and 6 bases from J; junction bases left unmatched: 3. Germline V gene sequence: CDR1 SGHTA, CDR2 FQGTGA. CDR3 loop: CASSLAGGPEAFF. CDR3 coding DNA: TGTGCCAGCAGCTTAGCAGGGGGGCCTGAAGCTTTCTTT.

In this sample, this clone turned up many times. The chain uses TRBV9 and TRBJ1-6; 7 nucleotides match TRBD1. V was pared by 3 bases and J by 6 bases, with 9 bases of the junction left unmatched. This CDR3 comprises 16 residues. Germline CDR1 is SGDLS and CDR2 is YYNGEE. CDR3 in DNA: TGTGCCAGCAGCGCGGGACAGTCAACTTTTAATTCACCCCTCCACTTT. Encoded protein: CASSAGQSTFNSPLHF.

This rearrangement joins TRBV29-1 to TRBJ2-7, with TRBD2 matching 9 bases. The junction had 11 bases not matched to a gene; V was cut back by 5 bases and J by 6 bases. The CDR3 is 14 amino acids. Germline CDR1 and CDR2: SQVTM and ANQGSEA. CDR3: CSVSSGTLSGEQYF. The CDR3 DNA follows: TGCAGCGTTTCTAGCGGGACTCTCTCCGGCGAGCAGTACTTC.

The J gene is TRBJ2-3, the V gene TRBV14; no definite D call. The CDR3 has 14 residues. In germline, CDR1 is SGHDN, CDR2 FVKESK. V dropped 0 bases and J dropped 7 bases, with 11 bases sitting between them. This CDR3 is CASSQELGANTQYF. As DNA, the CDR3 is TGTGCCAGCAGCCAAGAGCTAGGCGCAAATACGCAGTATTTT.

This clone was seen a handful of times. This sequence joins TRBV5-8 and TRBJ1-5, with 10 bases fitting TRBD1. CDR1 SGHTS and CDR2 YDEGEE come from the germline V gene. The trim removed 3 bases at V and 7 bases at J, leaving 1 base unmatched. The CDR3 consists of 13 residues. The CDR3, as DNA: TGTGCCAGCAGCTGGGACAGGGGCCAGCCCCAGCATTTT. Its protein product is CASSWDRGQPQHF.

This rearrangement joins TRBV6-5 to TRBJ2-1; TRBD2 aligns across 10 bases. V shed 2 bases and J 6 bases; nucleotides not matched to a gene: 4. The CDR3 consists of 15 residues. Germline loops: CDR1 MNHEY, CDR2 SVGAGI. CDR3 residues: CASSYLAGDPNEQFF. DNA for the CDR3: TGTGCCAGCAGTTACCTAGCGGGAGATCCCAATGAGCAGTTCTTC.

J is TRBJ1-4 and V is TRBV5-1; 7 bases match TRBD1. Germline values: CDR1 SGHRS, CDR2 YFSETQ. J gave up 2 bases and V 4 bases, and 5 bases lay outside the gene matches. The CDR3 is made up of 15 amino acids. CDR3 sequence (DNA): TGCGCCAGCAGCACCGACAGGGTTACTAATGAAAAACTGTTTTTT. This sequence encodes CASSTDRVTNEKLFF.

The gene calls are TRBV5-1 and TRBJ2-3; TRBD1 aligns across 7 bases. Germline-derived CDR1 and CDR2 are SGHRS and YFSETQ. The CDR3 consists of 16 residues. V lost 4 bases, J lost 2 bases, and 10 bases stayed unmatched. CDR3 region: CASSLGDSEVTDTQYF. The CDR3 coding sequence is TGCGCCAGCAGCCTCGGGGACAGCGAAGTCACAGATACGCAGTATTTT.

J is TRBJ1-1 and V is TRBV6-2 or TRBV6-3, with 9 bases matching TRBD1. CDR3 size: 15 residues. The V segment lost 6 bases and the J segment 2 bases; nucleotides outside the gene matches: 7. CDR1 and CDR2 (germline): MNHEY, SVGEGT. As DNA, the CDR3 is TGTGCCAGCAGCCACCGGGGACAGGGCAACACTGAAGCTTTCTTT. Encoded protein: CASSHRGQGNTEAFF.

The chain recombines TRBV7-2 with TRBJ2-7; 10 nucleotides agree with TRBD2. The CDR3 is 14 residues long. The V gene end was trimmed by 5 bases and the J gene end by 4 bases; junction bases not matched to a gene: 5. Germline-derived CDR1 and CDR2 are SGHTA and FQGNSA. The CDR3 spells CASSPAGGRYEQYF. In DNA form, the CDR3 reads TGTGCCAGCAGCCCAGCGGGAGGGCGGTACGAGCAGTACTTC.

CDR3 sequence: CASSYLTSSNVLTF. Here the CDR3 DNA reads TGTGCCAGCAGTTACTTGACATCGTCCAACGTCCTGACTTTC. The chain links TRBV6-2 or TRBV6-3 to TRBJ2-6, with unresolved D. The CDR3 has 14 residues. V lost 1 base and J lost 8, with 9 bases in between. Looked up from germline, CDR1 is MNHEY and CDR2 is SVGEGT.

The chain couples TRBV9 to TRBJ1-2; D not resolved. Trimming shortened V by 0 bases and J by 4 bases, and 10 bases separated the two germline ends. The CDR3 spans 14 residues. CDR1 is SGDLS, CDR2 YYNGEE, per germline. The DNA of the CDR3 is TGTGCCAGCAGCGTAGACAGTCACCTCTATGGCTACACCTTC. Its translation is CASSVDSHLYGYTF.

V gene TRBV3-1 (or the pseudogene TRBV3-2) combines with J gene TRBJ2-1; possible D gene TRBD2, 5 bases. Germline V lookup: CDR1 LGHDT, CDR2 YNNKEL (reference sequence). This CDR3 spans 15 amino acids. V was trimmed by 1 base and J by 6 bases, leaving 13 bases between them. In DNA, the CDR3 is TGTGCCAGCAGCCAAGGGGAGAGGGAGCGCAATGAGCAGTTCTTC. Encoded protein: CASSQGERERNEQFF.

This clone was seen only once. J is TRBJ2-2 and V is TRBV12-5; 12 bases fit TRBD2. This CDR3 region has 19 residues. V lost 5 bases and J lost 5; bases outside the gene matches: 15. Per germline, CDR1 LGHNT and CDR2 FRNRAP. This CDR3 is CASGPKTSGRQVPTGELFF. The CDR3 DNA sequence: TGTGCTAGTGGTCCCAAGACTAGCGGGAGACAAGTCCCGACCGGGGAGCTGTTTTTT.

The J gene is TRBJ2-7, the V gene TRBV7-8; 12 positions agree with TRBD2. The J segment lost 1 base and the V segment lost 5 bases, leaving 3 bases of the junction unmatched. The CDR3 totals 15 residues. Per germline, CDR1 SGHVS and CDR2 FQNEAQ. The CDR3 DNA reads TGTGCCAGCAGCCTTGGACTAGCGGGATCCTACGAGCAGTACTTC. It is translated as CASSLGLAGSYEQYF.

The rearrangement uses TRBV7-9 and TRBJ1-4, with 10 positions matching TRBD1. This CDR3 has 16 residues. Germline lookup yields CDR1 SEHNR and CDR2 FQNEAQ (reference sequence). V gave up 1 base and J gave up 7 bases; unmatched junction bases: 6. The CDR3 here is CASSLGRQGASEKLFF. The CDR3 coding sequence is TGTGCCAGCAGCTTAGGGAGACAGGGGGCGTCTGAAAAACTGTTTTTT. Filled out from reference TRBV7-9 and TRBJ1-4, the complete variable domain reads DTGVSQNPRHKITKRGQNVTFRCDPISEHNRLYWYRQTLGQGPEFLTYFQNEAQLEKSRLLSDRFSAERPKGSFSTLEIQRTEQGDSAMYLCASSLGRQGASEKLFFGSGTQLSVL.

The chain couples TRBV6-2 or TRBV6-3 to TRBJ2-1; D is possibly TRBD1 (6 bases). Germline V gives CDR1 MNHEY, CDR2 SVGEGT. The CDR3 consists of 16 residues. The V end lost 1 base, the J end lost 6 bases, and 16 bases lay between the germline ends. The CDR3 protein is CASSYLFSWGPNEQFF. Written as DNA, the CDR3 is TGTGCCAGCAGTTACTTATTTTCCTGGGGGCCCAATGAGCAGTTCTTC.

This sequence joins TRBV4-3 and TRBJ1-5, with TRBD1 matching over 8 bases. CDR1 and CDR2 from the germline V gene are LGHNA and YSLEER. The CDR3 extends over 18 amino acids. V gave up 3 bases and J gave up 0 bases; unmatched junction bases: 10. CDR3 DNA: TGCGCCAGCAGCCAGAGCTACAGGGGGTTAGATAGCAATCAGCCCCAGCATTTT. This translates into CASSQSYRGLDSNQPQHF.

This chain connects TRBV4-3 to TRBJ2-7, with TRBD2 identical over 11 bases. The germline CDR1 and CDR2 sequences are LGHNA and YSLEER. Trimming cost V 0 bases and J 4 bases; bases outside gene matches: 5. The CDR3 sequence is 16 residues long. In nucleotides, the CDR3 is TGCGCCAGCAGCCAAGAACTAGCGGGAGCAGGGTACGAGCAGTACTTC. Its protein product is CASSQELAGAGYEQYF.

CDR3 in DNA: TGTGCCAGCAGTCTGACTAACACAGATACGCAGTATTTT. It codes for CASSLTNTDTQYF. The chain links TRBV6-5 to TRBJ2-3; D might be TRBD2 (5 bases). Deletions cut 5 bases from V and 2 bases from J, with 8 bases between. CDR1 is MNHEY and CDR2 is SVGAGI in the germline V gene. The CDR3 consists of 13 residues.

This chain joins TRBV4-3 and TRBJ1-2; tentative D call: TRBD1 (5 bases). This CDR3 contains 12 residues. Germline V gives CDR1 LGHNA, CDR2 YSLEER. Trimming stripped 5 bases from V and 4 bases from J, with 8 bases between. CDR3 amino acids: CASSGGFYGYTF. The CDR3 coding sequence is TGCGCCAGCAGCGGGGGGTTCTATGGCTACACCTTC.

The chain employs TRBV7-3 and TRBJ2-1; 7 bases match TRBD2. Germline CDR1 SGHTA, CDR2 FQGTGA. The CDR3 sequence is 14 residues long. With V trimmed by 0 bases and J by 7 bases, 3 bases remained unmatched. The CDR3 region is CASSLTASGNEQFF. CDR3 DNA: TGTGCCAGCAGCTTAACCGCTAGCGGTAATGAGCAGTTCTTC.